What follows is one T cell receptor (beta chain) and its context. Its antigen is undetermined. This record comes from a study of T cell repertoires in cytomegalovirus infection. Across the study: CMV epitopes in the study were HLA-C-restricted (recently identified) and HLA-B-restricted (well studied). It was the public TCR beta signatures that indicated both CMV infection and matching HLA type.

TCRdb reanalysed the reads using MiXCR and keeps one entry per CDR3 protein. The sample holds some 940,000 distinct CDR3 sequences, approximately 30% seen once. Study-wide findings and caveats: Clonotype analysis showed dominance of the ex vivo response by HLA-C-restricted CMV-specific TCR beta clonotypes.

The source was cultured CD8+ T cells from PBMCs, collected from culture after CMV antigen stimulation. The receptor was derived from a human donor in good health (CMV status not recorded). Some clones in this sample may be carry-over from other donors' samples.

CDR3 sequence (DNA): TGTGCCAGCACCCTTTACGGGGCTAACACAGATACGCAGTATTTT. Amino acid sequence: CASTLYGANTDTQYF. The chain links TRBV7-2 to TRBJ2-3; D is possibly TRBD1 or TRBD2 (5 bases each). Per germline, CDR1 SGHTA and CDR2 FQGNSA. The CDR3 extends over 15 amino acids. Between the trimmed V and J ends, which lost 7 bases and 2 bases, there was a span of 16 bases. The variable domain in full, completed from reference TRBV7-2 and TRBJ2-3, reads GAGVSQSPSNKVTEKGKDVELRCDPISGHTALYWYRQSLGQGLEFLIYFQGNSAPDKSGLPSDRFSAERTGGSVSTLTIQRTQQEDSAVYLCASTLYGANTDTQYFGPGTRLTVL.